The sequence of this TCR beta chain was determined in a study of CD8+ T cells in alopecia areata. The authors sorted CD4+ and CD8+ T cells from PBMCs. With 8 bases removed from V and 0 bases from J, the gap between germline ends came to 10 bases. CDR1 is GTSNPN and CDR2 is SVGIG in the germline V gene (reference sequence). There are 12 residues in the CDR3. Extraction of RNA preceded its reverse transcription into cDNA, which served as the sequencing template. Sequencing used immunoSEQ multiplex PCR; TCRdb keeps in-frame clones, though not all of them. This table holds around 140,000 clones, about half found once.

The source was CD4+ T cells sorted from blood, collected at week 0. The receptor's source is a human donor with alopecia areata. The chain has TRBV30 and TRBJ1-1; the D gene is possibly TRBD1 (5 bases). The CDR3: CARRGVNTEAFF. The CDR3 nucleotides read TGTGCCCGACGGGGGGTGAACACTGAAGCTTTCTTT.